This T cell receptor (beta chain) was retrieved from a study of T cells and Merkel cell carcinoma outcomes. As concerns this clone: Its matching antigen is unknown.

Findings of the study overall: In Merkel cell carcinoma, repertoire and T-cell density reportedly predicted outcomes.

The method was immunoSEQ multiplex PCR; TCRdb's version includes in-frame clones alone and lacks a portion of them. The table has over 10,000 clones, just under 97% seen once. CDR1 and CDR2 from the germline V gene are SGHNT and YYREEE (reference sequence). The ends lost 4 bases at V and 6 bases at J; junction bases unmatched: 12. The CDR3 length is 16 residues. Sequenced: tumor tissue from Merkel cell carcinoma. This chain links TRBV5-4 with TRBJ2-3; 9 bases are a match to TRBD1. The sequence was obtained from a human donor with Merkel cell carcinoma. The CDR3 here is CASSPTGGVLADTQYF. The DNA for the CDR3 is TGTGCCAGCAGCCCTACAGGGGGCGTATTAGCGGATACGCAGTATTTT.